What follows describes a single T cell receptor (beta chain). Its specificity is not known. The CDR3 extends 3 residues past the end of the read, so its final part is completed from the germline J gene. Trimming cost V 3 bases and J 4 bases, with 15 bases left between them. Germline CDR1 is KGHSH and CDR2 is LQKENI. The CDR3 length is 15 residues. The data were taken from a study of T cell clonality in common variable immunodeficiency. Study-wide points: In common variable immunodeficiency, TCR beta chains reportedly carried fewer deletions and N-nucleotide insertions.

CVID and control samples used equivalent genomic DNA input. Produced via immunoSEQ multiplex PCR; TCRdb's table is partial and in-frame only. This sample has about 32,000 clones, each found more than once. Sequencing was done on a sample of peripheral blood mononuclear cells. The genes are TRBV18 and TRBJ1-1, with a weak D call TRBD1 (5 bases). The TCR originated in a human donor with common variable immunodeficiency. CDR3 loop: CASSPETQARTEAFF. CDR3 DNA (partial): TGTGCCAGCTCACCGGAAACACAGGCGCGCACTGAA.